This entry is about one T cell receptor (beta chain). Its antigen is currently unknown. Measured with immunoSEQ multiplex PCR; TCRdb has only the in-frame clones, and not every one. The sample has approximately 41,000 clones, around 76% seen once. The CDR3 is made up of 15 amino acids. Germline V CDR1 and CDR2: LGHNA, YSLEER. The J segment lost 5 bases and the V segment lost 3 bases, leaving 9 bases of the junction unmatched. The data derive from a study of a mutant IDH1 vaccine in newly diagnosed glioma. Time point indicated: week 23, last vaccination. The vaccine gave 300 ug of a 20-mer mutant IDH1 peptide subcutaneously per dose.

The rearrangement uses TRBV4-3 and TRBJ2-7; 8 nucleotides line up with TRBD1. The sequence was obtained from a woman between 40 and 55 years old with glioma. Some clones in this sample may be carry-over from other donors' samples. The source material was PBMCs, sampled from a glioma patient whose treatment included an IDH1 peptide vaccine. The CDR3 region is CASSQGLDRGHEQYF. Written as DNA, the CDR3 is TGCGCCAGCAGCCAGGGCTTAGACAGGGGCCACGAGCAGTACTTC.